This T cell receptor (beta chain) was identified in a study of shared clonotypes between healthy human individuals. V gave up 3 bases and J gave up 1 base; unmatched junction bases: 3. The CDR3 consists of 14 residues. The germline gives CDR1 KGHSH, CDR2 LQKENI. Findings and caveats of the study: Clonotype sharing among donors was expected to depend on sequencing depth.

This clone has only a few counts. The antigen remains unidentified. Other DNA sequences within the sample encode an identical CDR3. Method: immunoSEQ multiplex PCR; TCRdb's copy keeps in-frame clones and lacks some. This sample has about 470,000 clones, with around 79% found just once. The gene calls are TRBV18 and TRBJ2-7, with TRBD1 identical over 7 bases. This receptor was obtained from a woman in her thirties or forties in good health. Some clones in this sample may be carry-over from other donors' samples. Sequenced sample: PBMCs. Written as DNA, the CDR3 is TGTGCCAGCTCACCTGGGACAGCTTCCTACGAGCAGTACTTC. Protein: CASSPGTASYEQYF.